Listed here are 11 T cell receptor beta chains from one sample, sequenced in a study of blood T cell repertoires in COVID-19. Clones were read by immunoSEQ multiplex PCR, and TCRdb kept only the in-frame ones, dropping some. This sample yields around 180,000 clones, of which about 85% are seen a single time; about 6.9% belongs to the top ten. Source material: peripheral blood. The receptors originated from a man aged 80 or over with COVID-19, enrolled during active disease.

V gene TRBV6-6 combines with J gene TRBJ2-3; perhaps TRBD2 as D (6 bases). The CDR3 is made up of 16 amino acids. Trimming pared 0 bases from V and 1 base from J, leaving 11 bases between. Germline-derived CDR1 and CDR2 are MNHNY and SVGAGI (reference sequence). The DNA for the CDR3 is TGTGCCAGCAGTTACTCGATGACGGGGGGCACAGATACGCAGTATTTT. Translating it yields CASSYSMTGGTDTQYF.

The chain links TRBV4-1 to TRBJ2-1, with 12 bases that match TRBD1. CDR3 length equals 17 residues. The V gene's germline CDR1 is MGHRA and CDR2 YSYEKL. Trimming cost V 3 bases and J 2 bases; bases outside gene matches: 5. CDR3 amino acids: CASSHGTGGPTYNEQFF. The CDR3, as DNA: TGCGCCAGCAGCCACGGGACAGGGGGCCCAACCTACAATGAGCAGTTCTTC.

The CDR3 DNA reads as TGTGCCAGCAGCTTACAGGCTAATCAGCCCCAGCATTTT. It yields the protein CASSLQANQPQHF. This chain joins TRBV7-3 and TRBJ1-5; D unresolved. The germline V gene has CDR1 SGHTA and CDR2 FQGTGA. The CDR3 extends over 13 amino acids. Trimming stripped 2 bases from V and 4 bases from J, with 6 bases between.

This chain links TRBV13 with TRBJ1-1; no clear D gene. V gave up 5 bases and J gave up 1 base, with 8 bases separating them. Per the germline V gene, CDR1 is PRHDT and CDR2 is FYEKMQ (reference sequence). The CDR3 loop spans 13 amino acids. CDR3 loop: CASSKTRNTEAFF. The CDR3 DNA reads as TGTGCCAGCAGCAAAACAAGGAACACTGAAGCTTTCTTT.

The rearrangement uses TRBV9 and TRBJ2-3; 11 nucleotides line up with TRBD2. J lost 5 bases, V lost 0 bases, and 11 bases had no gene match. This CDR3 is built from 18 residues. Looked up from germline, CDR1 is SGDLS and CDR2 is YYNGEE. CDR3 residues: CASSVGLAGGGRVDTQYF. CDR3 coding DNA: TGTGCCAGCAGCGTAGGGCTAGCGGGGGGCGGCCGCGTAGATACGCAGTATTTT.

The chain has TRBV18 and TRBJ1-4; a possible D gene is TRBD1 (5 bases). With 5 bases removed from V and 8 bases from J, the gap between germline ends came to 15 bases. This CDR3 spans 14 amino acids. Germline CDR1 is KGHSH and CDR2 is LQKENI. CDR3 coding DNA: TGTGCCAGCTCATCGGGGACTTCCGAAGAAAAACTGTTTTTT. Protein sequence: CASSSGTSEEKLFF.

DNA for the CDR3: TGTGCCAGCAGCCAAGATCAGAGCCCCACAGGTTACGAGCAGTACTTC. This encodes CASSQDQSPTGYEQYF. The chain employs TRBV4-2 and TRBJ2-7, with D perhaps matching TRBD1 (5 bases). The CDR3 sequence is 16 residues long. The V end was cut by 0 bases, the J end by 4 bases, with 16 bases between. The V gene's germline CDR1 is LGHNA and CDR2 YNFKEQ.

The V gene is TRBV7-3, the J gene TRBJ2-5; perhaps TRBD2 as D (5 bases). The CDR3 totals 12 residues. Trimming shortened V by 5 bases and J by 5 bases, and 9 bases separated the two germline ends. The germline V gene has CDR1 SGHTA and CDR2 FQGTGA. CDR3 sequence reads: CASSHPGETQYF. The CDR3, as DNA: TGTGCCAGCAGCCACCCGGGGGAGACCCAGTACTTC.

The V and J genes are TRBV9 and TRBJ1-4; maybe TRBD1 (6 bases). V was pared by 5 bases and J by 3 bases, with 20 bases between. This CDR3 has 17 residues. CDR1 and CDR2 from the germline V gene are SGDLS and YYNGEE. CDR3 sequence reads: CASSRGGGGAANEKLFF. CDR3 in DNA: TGTGCCAGCAGTCGAGGAGGGGGGGGAGCAGCTAATGAAAAACTGTTTTTT.

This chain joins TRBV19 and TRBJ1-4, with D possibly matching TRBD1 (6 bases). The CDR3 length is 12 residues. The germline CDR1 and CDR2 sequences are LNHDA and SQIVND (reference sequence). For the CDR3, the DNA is TGTGCGTCAAGACAGGCAAGAGAAAAACTGTTTTTT. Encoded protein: CASRQAREKLFF.

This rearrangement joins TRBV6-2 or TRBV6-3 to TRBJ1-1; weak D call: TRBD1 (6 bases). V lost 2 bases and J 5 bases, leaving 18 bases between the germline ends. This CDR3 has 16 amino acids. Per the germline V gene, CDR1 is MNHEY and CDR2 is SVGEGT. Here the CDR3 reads CASSYVGGAPRTEAFF. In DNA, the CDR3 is TGTGCCAGCAGTTACGTCGGGGGGGCCCCTCGGACTGAAGCTTTCTTT.